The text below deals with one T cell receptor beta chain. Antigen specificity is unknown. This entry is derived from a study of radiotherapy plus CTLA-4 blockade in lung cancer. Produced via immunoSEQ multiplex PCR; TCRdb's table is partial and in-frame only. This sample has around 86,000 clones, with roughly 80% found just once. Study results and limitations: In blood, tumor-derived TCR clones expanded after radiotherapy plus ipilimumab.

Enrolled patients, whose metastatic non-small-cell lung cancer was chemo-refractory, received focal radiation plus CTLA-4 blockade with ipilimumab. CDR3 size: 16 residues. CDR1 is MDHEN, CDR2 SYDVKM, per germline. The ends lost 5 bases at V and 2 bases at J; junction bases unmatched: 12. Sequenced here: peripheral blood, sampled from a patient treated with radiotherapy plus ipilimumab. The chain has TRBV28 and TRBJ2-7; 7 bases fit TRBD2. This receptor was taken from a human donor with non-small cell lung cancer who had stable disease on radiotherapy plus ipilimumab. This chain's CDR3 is CASSIGGASGTYEQYF. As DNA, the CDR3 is TGTGCCAGCAGTATCGGAGGGGCTAGCGGTACCTACGAGCAGTACTTC.